What follows describes a single TCR beta chain. The antigen remains undetermined. Use of 60 Vbeta and 13 Jbeta primers characterized the PCR. The protocol was immunoSEQ multiplex PCR, while the TCRdb copy is restricted to in-frame clones and leaves out a portion. The sample lists approximately 140,000 clones; 70% to 80% were seen once. These data originate in a study of cytomegalovirus exposure and HLA in healthy donors. As for the study in general: In terms of ancestry, the Caucasian-associated cluster contained more than 65% of the 350 to 450 genotyped donors. Study-wide points: Investigators reported 150 to 200 TCR beta chains as tied to cytomegalovirus. Later work showed greater clonal expansion in HLA-associated TCR beta chains than in equally common others. The analysis excluded some indistinguishable V segments, including TRBV6-2 and TRBV6-3.

V was pared by 4 bases and J by 0 bases, with 7 bases between. There are 15 residues in the CDR3. Germline V gene lookup returns CDR1 SNHLY and CDR2 FYNNEI. The material sequenced was PBMCs. The chain has TRBV2 and TRBJ2-6, with D possibly TRBD2 on 6 matching bases. The source of this sequence is a female donor in good health and CMV-seronegative. CDR3 sequence (DNA): TGTGCCAGCAGTGGCGGGATCTCTGGGGCCAACGTCCTGACTTTC. This sequence encodes CASSGGISGANVLTF.